A selection of T cell receptor beta chains follows, all from one sample in a study of cytomegalovirus exposure and HLA in healthy donors. Libraries were prepared by immunoSEQ multiplex PCR; TCRdb keeps only in-frame clonotypes and omits some of them. The top ten hold roughly 1.3% of the sample, which has roughly 190,000 clones, around 86% seen once. Sequenced sample: PBMCs. The receptors were gathered from a man aged 25 to 40 in good health and CMV-seronegative. The CDR3 runs from the conserved cysteine through the conserved F or W. Each record gives: V gene, D gene, clone size, J gene, CDR3 DNA, CDR3 protein. A D gene is named only where the DNA matches it firmly. Rows give clone size only sometimes, using once, few, many, or a class for an expanded clone.

TRBV18	.	.	TRBJ1-6	TGTGCCAGCTCACCACTAAGTATATATAGCGATTCACCCCTCCACTTT	CASSPLSIYSDSPLHF
TRBV4-3	.	.	TRBJ2-3	TGCGCCAGCAGCCAAGCCCGCGGGCCTAGCACAGATACGCAGTATTTT	CASSQARGPSTDTQYF
TRBV9	TRBD2	.	TRBJ2-7	TGTGCCAGCAGCGACGGGACTAACTACGAGCAGTACTTC	CASSDGTNYEQYF
TRBV28	.	.	TRBJ2-3	TGTGCCAGCAGTTTACGGGGGACAGGCACAGATACGCAGTATTTT	CASSLRGTGTDTQYF
TRBV5-1	TRBD2	once	TRBJ2-3	TGCGCCAGCAGCTTGGCTAGCGGGAGGACAGATACGCAGTATTTT	CASSLASGRTDTQYF
TRBV4-2	.	.	TRBJ1-5	TGTGCCAGCAGCCCGGCGGGGAGCAATCAGCCCCAGCATTTT	CASSPAGSNQPQHF
TRBV7-9	.	.	TRBJ1-1	TGTGCCAGCAGCCTGCCCCTCCCGGGGACTGAAGCTTTCTTT	CASSLPLPGTEAFF
TRBV7-9	.	.	TRBJ2-6	TGTTCCAGCAGCCCGTCTGGGGCCAACGTCCTGACTTTC	CSSSPSGANVLTF
TRBV25-1	.	.	TRBJ1-2	TGTGCCAGCAGTGAATCGGGACAATACTATGGCTACACCTTC	CASSESGQYYGYTF
TRBV6-5	.	.	TRBJ2-3	TGTGCCAGCAGTGTGGGGGCTGGGGATACGCAGTATTTT	CASSVGAGDTQYF
TRBV27	.	.	TRBJ1-6	TGTGCCAGCAGTTTACCTCCCTCCTATAATTCACCCCTCCACTTT	CASSLPPSYNSPLHF
TRBV5-1	.	.	TRBJ2-5	TGCGCCAGCAGCATGGGACCGAGGGAGACCCAGTACTTC	CASSMGPRETQYF
TRBV4-1	TRBD2	.	TRBJ2-1	TGCGCCAGCAGCCAAGAAGAAGGACTAGGATGGAATGAGCAGTTCTTC	CASSQEEGLGWNEQFF
TRBV7-9	.	.	TRBJ1-1	TGTTCCAGCAGCTTCCCCCCCCGCGGACTGGACCACGCTGAAGCTTTCTTT	CSSSFPPRGLDHAEAFF
TRBV19	.	.	TRBJ1-1	TGTGCCAGTAGTTATCAGGGGATGAACACTGAAGCTTTCTTT	CASSYQGMNTEAFF
TRBV9	.	.	TRBJ2-7	TGTGCCAGCAGCCCTAGGGAGACGGAGTACGAGCAGTACTTC	CASSPRETEYEQYF
TRBV5-1	TRBD1	once	TRBJ1-2	TGCGCCAGCGGCGGAGACAGGGGGTCAGGTGGCTACACCTTC	CASGGDRGSGGYTF
TRBV28	.	.	TRBJ1-2	TGTGCCAGCAGTCGCCCCCAGGCGGGATACTATGGCTACACCTTC	CASSRPQAGYYGYTF
TRBV6-5	TRBD1	.	TRBJ1-1	TGTGCCAGCAGCCGTTATAGGGGGCAGAACACTGAAGCTTTCTTT	CASSRYRGQNTEAFF
TRBV28	.	.	TRBJ2-3	TGTGCCAGCAACCGGGGGACTAGCACAGATACGCAGTATTTT	CASNRGTSTDTQYF
TRBV21-1	.	once	TRBJ2-3	TGTGCCAGCACCGAACAGTCTAGCGGGAGGGTACCAGATACGCAGTATTTT	CASTEQSSGRVPDTQYF
TRBV6-4	TRBD1	.	TRBJ1-5	TGTGCCACCCACAGGGGGCGCGGCGATCAGCCCCAGCATTTT	CATHRGRGDQPQHF
TRBV30	.	.	TRBJ2-7	TGTGCCTGGAGTGTCATACATCCGGACTCGGGCTACGAGCAGTACTTC	CAWSVIHPDSGYEQYF
TRBV5-1	.	.	TRBJ2-1	TGCGCCAGCAGCTTGGAGGGGCGCCCGGGCTCCTACAATGAGCAGTTCTTC	CASSLEGRPGSYNEQFF
TRBV4-1	.	.	TRBJ1-5	TGCGCCAGCAGCCAAGTAATGGCCCTTAATCAGCCCCAGCATTTT	CASSQVMALNQPQHF
TRBV7-9	.	.	TRBJ1-1	TGTGCCAGCAGCCCAAGTCGCTCCCACAGGGTAGGGGACACTGAAGCTTTCTTT	CASSPSRSHRVGDTEAFF
TRBV5-1	.	.	TRBJ2-3	TGCGTCAGCAGCCCCTCGACAGTTTCAGATACGCAGTATTTT	CVSSPSTVSDTQYF
TRBV7-8	TRBD1	.	TRBJ1-2	TGTGCCGGCAGCTTACTTTACCGACAGGGTGAGAACTATGGCTACACCTTC	CAGSLLYRQGENYGYTF
TRBV7-4	TRBD1	.	TRBJ1-4	TGTGCCAGCAGCGTGAACGGGGGACAGGGGGGCGGTCTGGGTGAAAAACTGTTTTTT	CASSVNGGQGGGLGEKLFF
TRBV6-5	.	.	TRBJ1-3	TGTGCCAGCTGCCGGGACTGGAGCTCTGGAAACACCATATATTTT	CASCRDWSSGNTIYF
TRBV9	TRBD2	.	TRBJ2-2	TGTGCCAGCAGCGCTCTAGGACTAGCGGGGGGTTTTGACGGGGAGCTGTTTTTT	CASSALGLAGGFDGELFF
TRBV6-5	.	.	TRBJ1-1	TGTGCCAGCAGCTTAGCGGCGGGTTTGGACACTGAAGCTTTCTTT	CASSLAAGLDTEAFF